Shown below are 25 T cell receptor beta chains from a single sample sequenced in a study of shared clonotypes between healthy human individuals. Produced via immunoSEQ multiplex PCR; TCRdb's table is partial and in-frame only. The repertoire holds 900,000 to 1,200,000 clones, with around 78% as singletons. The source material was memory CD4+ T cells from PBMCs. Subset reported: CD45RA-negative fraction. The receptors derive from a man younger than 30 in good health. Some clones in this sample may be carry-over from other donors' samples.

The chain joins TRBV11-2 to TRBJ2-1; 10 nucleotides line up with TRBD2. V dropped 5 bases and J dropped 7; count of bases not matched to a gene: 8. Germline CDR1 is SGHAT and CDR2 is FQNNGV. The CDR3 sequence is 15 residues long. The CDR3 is CASSVTSGIINEQFF. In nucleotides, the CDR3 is TGTGCCAGCAGCGTAACTAGCGGGATCATAAATGAGCAGTTCTTC.

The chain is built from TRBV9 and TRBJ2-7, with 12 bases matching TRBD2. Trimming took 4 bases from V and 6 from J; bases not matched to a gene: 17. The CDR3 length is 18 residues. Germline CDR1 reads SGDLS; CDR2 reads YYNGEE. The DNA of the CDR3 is TGTGCCAGCAGCCCCCGAGAGTGGACTAGCGGGACGGGAGGCGAGCAGTACTTC. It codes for CASSPREWTSGTGGEQYF.

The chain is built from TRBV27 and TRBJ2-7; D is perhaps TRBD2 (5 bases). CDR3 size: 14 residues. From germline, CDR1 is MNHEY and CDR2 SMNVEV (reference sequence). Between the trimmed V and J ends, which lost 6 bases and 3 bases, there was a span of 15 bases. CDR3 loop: CASSPKFEGYEQYF. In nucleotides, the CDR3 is TGTGCCAGCAGCCCCAAGTTCGAGGGCTACGAGCAGTACTTC.

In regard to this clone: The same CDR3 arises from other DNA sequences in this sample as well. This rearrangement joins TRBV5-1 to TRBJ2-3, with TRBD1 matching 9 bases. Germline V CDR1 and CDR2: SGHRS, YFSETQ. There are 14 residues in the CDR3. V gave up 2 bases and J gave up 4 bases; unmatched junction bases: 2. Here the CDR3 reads CASSFGTGPDTQYF. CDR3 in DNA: TGCGCCAGCAGCTTTGGGACAGGGCCAGATACGCAGTATTTT.

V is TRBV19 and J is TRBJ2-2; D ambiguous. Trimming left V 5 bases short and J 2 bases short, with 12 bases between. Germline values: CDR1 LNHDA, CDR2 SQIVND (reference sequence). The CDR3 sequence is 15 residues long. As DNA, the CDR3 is TGTGCCAGTAGTGGGTTTCAAGAAAACACCGGGGAGCTGTTTTTT. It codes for CASSGFQENTGELFF.

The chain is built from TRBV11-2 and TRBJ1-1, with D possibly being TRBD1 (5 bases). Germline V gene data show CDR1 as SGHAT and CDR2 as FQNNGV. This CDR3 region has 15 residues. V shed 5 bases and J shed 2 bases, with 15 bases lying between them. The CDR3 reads CASSTGHSRNTEAFF. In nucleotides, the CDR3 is TGTGCCAGCAGCACCGGACACTCCCGTAACACTGAAGCTTTCTTT. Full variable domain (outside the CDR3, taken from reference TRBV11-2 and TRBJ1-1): EAGVAQSPRYKIIEKRQSVAFWCNPISGHATLYWYQQILGQGPKLLIQFQNNGVVDDSQLPKDRFSAERLKGVDSTLKIQPAKLEDSAVYLCASSTGHSRNTEAFFGQGTRLTVV.

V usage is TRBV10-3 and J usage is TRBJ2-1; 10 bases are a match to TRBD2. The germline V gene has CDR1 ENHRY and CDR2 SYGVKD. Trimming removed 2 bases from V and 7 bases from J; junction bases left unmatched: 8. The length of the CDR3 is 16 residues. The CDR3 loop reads CAISETSGVPRNEQFF. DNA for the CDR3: TGTGCCATCAGTGAGACTAGCGGGGTCCCTCGGAATGAGCAGTTCTTC.

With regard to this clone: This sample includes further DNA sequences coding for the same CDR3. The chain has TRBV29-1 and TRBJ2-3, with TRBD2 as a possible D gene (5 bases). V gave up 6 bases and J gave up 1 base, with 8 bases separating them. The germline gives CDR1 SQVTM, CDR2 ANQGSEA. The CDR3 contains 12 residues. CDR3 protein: CSVAEGTDTQYF. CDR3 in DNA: TGCAGCGTCGCGGAGGGCACAGATACGCAGTATTTT.

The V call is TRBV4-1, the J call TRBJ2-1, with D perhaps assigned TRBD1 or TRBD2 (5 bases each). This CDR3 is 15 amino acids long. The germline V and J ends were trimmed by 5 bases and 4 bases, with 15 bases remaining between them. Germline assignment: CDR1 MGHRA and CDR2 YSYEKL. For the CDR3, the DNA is TGCGCCAGCAGCTACGACGGGACGCTGTACAATGAGCAGTTCTTC. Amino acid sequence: CASSYDGTLYNEQFF.

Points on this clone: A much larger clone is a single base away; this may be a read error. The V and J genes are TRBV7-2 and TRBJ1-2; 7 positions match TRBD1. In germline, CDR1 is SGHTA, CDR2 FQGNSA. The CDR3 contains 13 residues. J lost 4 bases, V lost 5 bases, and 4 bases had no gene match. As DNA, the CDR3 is TGTGCCAGCAGCCGGGACAGAACCTATGGCTACACCTTC. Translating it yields CASSRDRTYGYTF.

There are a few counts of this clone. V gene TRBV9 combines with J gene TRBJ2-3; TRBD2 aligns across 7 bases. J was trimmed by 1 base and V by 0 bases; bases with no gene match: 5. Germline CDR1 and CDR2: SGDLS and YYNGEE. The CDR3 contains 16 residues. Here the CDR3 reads CASSVGAAGGTDTQYF. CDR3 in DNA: TGTGCCAGCAGCGTAGGAGCGGCGGGAGGCACAGATACGCAGTATTTT.

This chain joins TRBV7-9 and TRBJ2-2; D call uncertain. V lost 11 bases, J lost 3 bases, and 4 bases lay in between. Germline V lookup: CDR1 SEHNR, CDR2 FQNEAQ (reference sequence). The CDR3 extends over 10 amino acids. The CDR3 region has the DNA TGTGCCTATCACACCGGGGAGCTGTTTTTT. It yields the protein CAYHTGELFF. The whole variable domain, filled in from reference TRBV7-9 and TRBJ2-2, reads DTGVSQNPRHKITKRGQNVTFRCDPISEHNRLYWYRQTLGQGPEFLTYFQNEAQLEKSRLLSDRFSAERPKGSFSTLEIQRTEQGDSAMYLCAYHTGELFFGEGSRLTVL.

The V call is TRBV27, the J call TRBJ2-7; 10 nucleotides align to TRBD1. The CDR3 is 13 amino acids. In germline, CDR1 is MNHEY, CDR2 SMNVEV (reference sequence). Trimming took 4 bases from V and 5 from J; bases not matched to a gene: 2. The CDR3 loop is CASSSDRGHEQYF. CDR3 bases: TGTGCCAGCAGTTCTGACAGGGGGCACGAGCAGTACTTC.

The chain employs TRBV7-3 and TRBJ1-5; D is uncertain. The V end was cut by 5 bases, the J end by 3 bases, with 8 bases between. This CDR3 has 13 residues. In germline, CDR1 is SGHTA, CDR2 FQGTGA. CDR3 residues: CASSPSFNQPQHF. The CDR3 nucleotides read TGTGCCAGCAGCCCGTCTTTCAATCAGCCCCAGCATTTT.

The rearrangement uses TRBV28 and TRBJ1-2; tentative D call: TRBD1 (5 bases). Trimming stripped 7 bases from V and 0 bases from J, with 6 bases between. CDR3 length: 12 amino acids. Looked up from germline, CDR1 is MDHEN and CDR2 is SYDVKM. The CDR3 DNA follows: TGTGCCAGCATAGGGGCTAACTATGGCTACACCTTC. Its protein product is CASIGANYGYTF.

The CDR3 bases are TGTGCCAGCAGTTACTTGCCGACTGCAACTAATGAAAAACTGTTTTTT. This codes for CASSYLPTATNEKLFF. The rearrangement joins TRBV6-6 to TRBJ1-4, with D unresolved. Trimming stripped 1 base from V and 0 bases from J, with 9 bases between. This CDR3 is 16 amino acids long. In germline, CDR1 is MNHNY, CDR2 SVGAGI (reference sequence).

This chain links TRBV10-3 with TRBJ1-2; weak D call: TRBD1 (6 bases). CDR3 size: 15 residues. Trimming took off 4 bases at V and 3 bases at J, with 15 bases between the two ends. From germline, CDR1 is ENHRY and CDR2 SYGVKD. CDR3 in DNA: TGTGCCATCAGTGCTGGGGGCCCAGGTGACTATGGCTACACCTTC. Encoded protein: CAISAGGPGDYGYTF.

The CDR3 sequence: CASSLGRGESGNTIYF. The CDR3 region has the DNA TGCGCCAGCAGCTTGGGACGCGGAGAATCTGGAAACACCATATATTTT. V gene TRBV5-1 combines with J gene TRBJ1-3, with no clear D. V dropped 0 bases and J dropped 1 base, with 11 bases sitting between them. Germline assignment: CDR1 SGHRS and CDR2 YFSETQ. This CDR3 is built from 16 residues.

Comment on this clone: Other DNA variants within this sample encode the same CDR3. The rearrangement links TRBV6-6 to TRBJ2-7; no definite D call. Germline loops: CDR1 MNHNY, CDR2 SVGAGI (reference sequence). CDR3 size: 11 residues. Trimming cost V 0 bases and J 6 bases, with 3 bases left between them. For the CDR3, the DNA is TGTGCCAGCAGTTACTCGACCGAGCAGTACTTC. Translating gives CASSYSTEQYF.

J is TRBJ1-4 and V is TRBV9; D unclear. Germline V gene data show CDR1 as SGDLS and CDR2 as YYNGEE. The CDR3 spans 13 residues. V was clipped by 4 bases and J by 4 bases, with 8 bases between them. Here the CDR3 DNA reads TGTGCCAGCAGCCTCCAGAGTAATGAAAAACTGTTTTTT. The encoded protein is CASSLQSNEKLFF.

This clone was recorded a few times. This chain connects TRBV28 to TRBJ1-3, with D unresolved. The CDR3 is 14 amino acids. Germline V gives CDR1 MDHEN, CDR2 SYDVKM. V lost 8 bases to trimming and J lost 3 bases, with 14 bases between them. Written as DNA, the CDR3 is TGTGCCAGCGAAAATCCGGGAGTTGGAAACACCATATATTTT. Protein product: CASENPGVGNTIYF.

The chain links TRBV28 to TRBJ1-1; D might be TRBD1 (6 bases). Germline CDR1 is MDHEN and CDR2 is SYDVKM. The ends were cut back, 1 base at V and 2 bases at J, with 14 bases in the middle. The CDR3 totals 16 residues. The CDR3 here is CASSLSPRQANTEAFF. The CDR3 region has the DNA TGTGCCAGCAGTTTATCCCCAAGACAGGCTAACACTGAAGCTTTCTTT.

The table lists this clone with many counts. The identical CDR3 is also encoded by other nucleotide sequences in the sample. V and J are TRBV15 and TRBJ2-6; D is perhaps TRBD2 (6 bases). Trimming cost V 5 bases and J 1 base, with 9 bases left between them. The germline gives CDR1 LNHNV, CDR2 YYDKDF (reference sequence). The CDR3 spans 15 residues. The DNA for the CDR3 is TGTGCCACCAGCCCCCGGGGGTCTGGGGCCAACGTCCTGACTTTC. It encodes CATSPRGSGANVLTF.

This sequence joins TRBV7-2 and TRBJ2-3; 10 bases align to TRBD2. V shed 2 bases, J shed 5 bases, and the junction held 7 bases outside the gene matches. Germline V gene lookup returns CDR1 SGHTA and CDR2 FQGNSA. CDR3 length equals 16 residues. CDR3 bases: TGTGCCAGCAGCTTAACCGGGACTAGCGAGAGAGATACGCAGTATTTT. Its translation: CASSLTGTSERDTQYF.

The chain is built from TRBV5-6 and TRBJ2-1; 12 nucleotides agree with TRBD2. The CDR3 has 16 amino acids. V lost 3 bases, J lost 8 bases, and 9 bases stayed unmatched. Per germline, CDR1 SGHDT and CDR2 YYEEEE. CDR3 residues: CASSSTLAGGPDEQFF. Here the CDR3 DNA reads TGTGCCAGCAGCTCTACCCTAGCGGGAGGGCCCGATGAGCAGTTCTTC.